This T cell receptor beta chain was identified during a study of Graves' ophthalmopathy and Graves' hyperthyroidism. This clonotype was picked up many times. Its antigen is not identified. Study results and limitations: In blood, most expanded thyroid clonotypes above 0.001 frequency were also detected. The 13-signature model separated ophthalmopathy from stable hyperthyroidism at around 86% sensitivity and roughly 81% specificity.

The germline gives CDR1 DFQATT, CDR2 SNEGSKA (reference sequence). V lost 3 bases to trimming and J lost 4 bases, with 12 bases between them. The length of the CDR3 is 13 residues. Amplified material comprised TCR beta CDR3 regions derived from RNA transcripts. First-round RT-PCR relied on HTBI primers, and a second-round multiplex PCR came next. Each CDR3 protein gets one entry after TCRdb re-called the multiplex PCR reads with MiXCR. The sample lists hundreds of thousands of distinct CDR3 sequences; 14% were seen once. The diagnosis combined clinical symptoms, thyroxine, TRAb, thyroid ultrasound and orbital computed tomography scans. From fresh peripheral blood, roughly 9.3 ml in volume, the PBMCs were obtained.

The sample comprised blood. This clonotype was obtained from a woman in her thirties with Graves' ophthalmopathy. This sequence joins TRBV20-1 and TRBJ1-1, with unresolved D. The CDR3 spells CSARARTGTEAFF. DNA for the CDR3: TGCAGTGCTAGGGCCCGAACGGGCACTGAAGCTTTCTTT.